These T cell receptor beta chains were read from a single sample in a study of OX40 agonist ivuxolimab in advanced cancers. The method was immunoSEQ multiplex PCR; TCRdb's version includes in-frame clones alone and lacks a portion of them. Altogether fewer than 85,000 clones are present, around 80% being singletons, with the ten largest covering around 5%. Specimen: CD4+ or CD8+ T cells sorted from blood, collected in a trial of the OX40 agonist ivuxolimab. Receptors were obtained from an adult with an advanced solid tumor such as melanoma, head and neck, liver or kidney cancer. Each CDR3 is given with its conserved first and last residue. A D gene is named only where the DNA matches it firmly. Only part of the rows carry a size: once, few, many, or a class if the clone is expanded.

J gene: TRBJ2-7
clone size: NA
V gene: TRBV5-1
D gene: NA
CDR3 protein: CASSLDRSYEQYF
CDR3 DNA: TGCGCCAGCAGCTTGGACAGGTCCTACGAGCAGTACTTC

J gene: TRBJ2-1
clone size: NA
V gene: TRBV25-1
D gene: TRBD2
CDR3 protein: CASSDPLGLGSGDEQFF
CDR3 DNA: TGTGCCAGCAGTGATCCCCTGGGACTAGGCTCAGGGGATGAGCAGTTCTTC

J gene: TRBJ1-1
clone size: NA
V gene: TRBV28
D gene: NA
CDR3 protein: CASSFRTTEAFF
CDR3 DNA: TGTGCCAGCAGTTTCCGGACCACTGAAGCTTTCTTT

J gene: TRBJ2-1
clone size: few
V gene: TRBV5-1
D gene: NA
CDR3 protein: CASSPGGRPFYNEQFF
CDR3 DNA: TGCGCCAGCAGCCCCGGAGGGCGACCGTTCTACAATGAGCAGTTCTTC

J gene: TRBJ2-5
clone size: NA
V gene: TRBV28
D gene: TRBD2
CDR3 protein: CASSLPPGGAGETQYF
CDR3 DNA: TGTGCCAGCAGTTTACCCCCCGGGGGGGCGGGAGAGACCCAGTACTTC

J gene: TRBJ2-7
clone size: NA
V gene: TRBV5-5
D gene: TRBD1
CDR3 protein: CASSETPGQTRSYEQYF
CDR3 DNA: TGTGCCAGCAGCGAAACTCCGGGACAGACACGTTCCTACGAGCAGTACTTC

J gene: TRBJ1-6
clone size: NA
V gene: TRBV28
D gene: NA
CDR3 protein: CASSLRVDSPLHF
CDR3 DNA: TGTGCCAGCAGTTTACGGGTGGATTCACCCCTCCACTTT

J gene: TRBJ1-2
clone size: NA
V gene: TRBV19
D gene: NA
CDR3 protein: CASSTSGSYGYTF
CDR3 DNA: TGTGCCAGTAGTACGAGTGGGAGCTATGGCTACACCTTC

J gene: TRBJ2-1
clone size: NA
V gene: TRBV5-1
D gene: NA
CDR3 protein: CASSAGGTGSFNEQFF
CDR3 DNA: TGCGCCAGCAGCGCGGGGGGGACAGGTTCCTTCAATGAGCAGTTCTTC

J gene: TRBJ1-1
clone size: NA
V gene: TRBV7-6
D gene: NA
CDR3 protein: CASSGEGWNTEAFF
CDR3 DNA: TGTGCCAGCAGCGGAGAGGGATGGAACACTGAAGCTTTCTTT

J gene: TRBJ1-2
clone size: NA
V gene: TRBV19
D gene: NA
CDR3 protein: CASNFIGSYGYTF
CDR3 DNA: TGTGCCAGTAACTTTATTGGGTCCTATGGCTACACCTTC

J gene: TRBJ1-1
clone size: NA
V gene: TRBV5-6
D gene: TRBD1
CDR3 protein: CASSLPQGARTEAFF
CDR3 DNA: TGTGCCAGCAGCTTGCCTCAGGGGGCGCGGACTGAAGCTTTCTTT

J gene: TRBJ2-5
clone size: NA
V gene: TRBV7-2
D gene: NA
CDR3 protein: CASSLVRQEETQYF
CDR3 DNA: TGTGCCAGCAGCTTAGTGCGACAGGAAGAGACCCAGTACTTC

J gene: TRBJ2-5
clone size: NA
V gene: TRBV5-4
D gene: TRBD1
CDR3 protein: CASSLDRGRGETQYF
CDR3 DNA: TGTGCCAGCAGCTTGGACAGGGGTAGGGGAGAGACCCAGTACTTC

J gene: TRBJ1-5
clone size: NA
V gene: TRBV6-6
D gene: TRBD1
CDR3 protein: CASSVDRGIQPQHF
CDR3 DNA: TGTGCCAGCAGTGTAGACAGGGGCATTCAGCCCCAGCATTTT

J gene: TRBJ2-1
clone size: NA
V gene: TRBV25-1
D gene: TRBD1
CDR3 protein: CASSERGDRGSEQFF
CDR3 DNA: TGTGCCAGCAGTGAAAGAGGGGACAGGGGTAGTGAGCAGTTCTTC

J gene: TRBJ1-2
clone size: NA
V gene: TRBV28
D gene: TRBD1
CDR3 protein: CASREQGKLYGYTF
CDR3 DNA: TGTGCCAGCCGCGAACAGGGGAAATTGTATGGCTACACCTTC

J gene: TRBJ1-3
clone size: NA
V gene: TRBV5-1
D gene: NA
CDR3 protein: CASSPGTAGNTIYF
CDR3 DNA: TGCGCCAGCAGCCCCGGGACGGCCGGAAACACCATATATTTT

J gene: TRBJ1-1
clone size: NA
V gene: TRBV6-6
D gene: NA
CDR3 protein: CASTLRGGEAFF
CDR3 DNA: TGTGCCAGCACCTTACGAGGGGGGGAAGCTTTCTTT

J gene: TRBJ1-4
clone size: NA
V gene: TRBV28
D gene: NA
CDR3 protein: CASSLQDRLEKLFF
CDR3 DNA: TGTGCCAGCAGTTTACAAGACAGGTTAGAAAAACTGTTTTTT

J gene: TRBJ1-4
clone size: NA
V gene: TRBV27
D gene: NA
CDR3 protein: CASGNSGTHLGELFF
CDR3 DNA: TGTGCCAGCGGAAACTCCGGGACTCACCTTGGGGAACTGTTTTTT

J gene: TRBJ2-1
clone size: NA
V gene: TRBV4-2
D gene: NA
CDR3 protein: CASSYSLALNEQFF
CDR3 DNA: TGTGCCAGCAGCTACTCACTAGCCCTCAATGAGCAGTTCTTC

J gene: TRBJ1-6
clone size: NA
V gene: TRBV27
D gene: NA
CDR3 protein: CASSRRRGEGHSPLHF
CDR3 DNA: TGTGCCAGCAGTCGGCGGAGGGGGGAAGGTCATTCACCCCTCCACTTT

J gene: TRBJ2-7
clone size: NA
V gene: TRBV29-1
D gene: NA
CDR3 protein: CSVVETSGYEQYF
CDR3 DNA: TGCAGCGTTGTGGAGACTAGTGGCTACGAGCAGTACTTC

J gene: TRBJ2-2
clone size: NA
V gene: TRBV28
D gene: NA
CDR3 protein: CASSSLRGNTGELFF
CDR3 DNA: TGTGCCAGCAGTTCCCTCAGGGGGAACACCGGGGAGCTGTTTTTT

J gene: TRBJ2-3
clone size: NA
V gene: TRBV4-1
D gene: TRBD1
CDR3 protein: CASSQQQGPDTQYF
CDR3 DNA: TGCGCCAGCAGCCAACAACAGGGGCCAGATACGCAGTATTTT

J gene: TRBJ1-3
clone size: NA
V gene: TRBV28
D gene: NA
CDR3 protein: CASSLTDRSGNTIYF
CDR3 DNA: TGTGCCAGCAGTCTAACTGACAGGTCCGGAAACACCATATATTTT

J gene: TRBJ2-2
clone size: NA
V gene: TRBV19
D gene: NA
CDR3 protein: CASSISSTGVAGELFF
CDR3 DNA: TGTGCCAGTAGTATATCGTCTACCGGAGTCGCCGGGGAGCTGTTTTTT

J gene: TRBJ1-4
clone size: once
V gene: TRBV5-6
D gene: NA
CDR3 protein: CASSLAGRSEKLFF
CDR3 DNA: TGTGCCAGCAGCTTGGCAGGGAGGAGCGAAAAACTGTTTTTT

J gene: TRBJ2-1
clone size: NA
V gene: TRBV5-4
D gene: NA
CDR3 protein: CASSPFGSYNEQFF
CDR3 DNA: TGTGCCAGCAGCCCCTTCGGTTCCTACAATGAGCAGTTCTTC

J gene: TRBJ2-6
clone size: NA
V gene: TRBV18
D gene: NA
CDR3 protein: CASSPSVFGANVLTF
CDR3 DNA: TGTGCCAGCTCACCATCTGTGTTTGGGGCCAACGTCCTGACTTTC

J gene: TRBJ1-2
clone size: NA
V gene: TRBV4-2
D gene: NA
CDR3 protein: CASSQDLNAAALNYGYTF
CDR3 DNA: TGTGCCAGCAGCCAAGATCTCAATGCGGCAGCGCTTAACTATGGCTACACCTTC

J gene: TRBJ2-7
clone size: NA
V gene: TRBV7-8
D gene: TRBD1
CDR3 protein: CASSFDRGGREQYF
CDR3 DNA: TGTGCCAGCAGCTTTGACAGGGGGGGCCGCGAGCAGTACTTC

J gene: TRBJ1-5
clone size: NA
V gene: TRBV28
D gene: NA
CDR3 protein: CATIVRGRVYSNQPQHF
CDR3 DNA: TGTGCCACCATCGTGAGGGGCCGAGTATATAGCAATCAGCCCCAGCATTTT

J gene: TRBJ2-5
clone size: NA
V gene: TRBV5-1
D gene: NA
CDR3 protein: CASSLGISQETQYF
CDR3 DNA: TGCGCCAGCAGCTTGGGCATTAGCCAAGAGACCCAGTACTTC

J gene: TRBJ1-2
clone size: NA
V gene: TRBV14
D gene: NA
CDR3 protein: CASSQEFAPAGYTF
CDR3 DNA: TGTGCCAGCAGCCAAGAGTTTGCGCCGGCGGGCTACACCTTC

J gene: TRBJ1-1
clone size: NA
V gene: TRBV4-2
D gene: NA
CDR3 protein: CASSQGQGIRSAEAFF
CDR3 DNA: TGTGCCAGCAGCCAAGGCCAGGGGATACGGTCGGCTGAAGCTTTCTTT

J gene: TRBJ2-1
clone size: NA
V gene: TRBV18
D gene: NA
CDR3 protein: CASSSGTYNEQFF
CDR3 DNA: TGTGCCAGCTCTAGCGGCACCTACAATGAGCAGTTCTTC